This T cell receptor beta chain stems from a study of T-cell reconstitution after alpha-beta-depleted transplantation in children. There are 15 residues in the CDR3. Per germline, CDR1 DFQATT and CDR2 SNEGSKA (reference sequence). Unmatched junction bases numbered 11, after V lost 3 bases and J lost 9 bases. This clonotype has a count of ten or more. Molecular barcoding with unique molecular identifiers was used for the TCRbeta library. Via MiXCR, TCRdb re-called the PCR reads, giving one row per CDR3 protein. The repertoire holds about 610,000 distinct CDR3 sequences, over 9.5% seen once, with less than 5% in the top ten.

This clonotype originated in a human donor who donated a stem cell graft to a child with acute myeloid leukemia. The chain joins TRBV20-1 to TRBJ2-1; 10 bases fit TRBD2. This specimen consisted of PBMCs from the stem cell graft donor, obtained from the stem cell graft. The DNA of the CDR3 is TGCAGTGCTAGTGGGGCCCTAGCGGGAGTAAGTGAGCAGTTCTTC. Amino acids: CSASGALAGVSEQFF.